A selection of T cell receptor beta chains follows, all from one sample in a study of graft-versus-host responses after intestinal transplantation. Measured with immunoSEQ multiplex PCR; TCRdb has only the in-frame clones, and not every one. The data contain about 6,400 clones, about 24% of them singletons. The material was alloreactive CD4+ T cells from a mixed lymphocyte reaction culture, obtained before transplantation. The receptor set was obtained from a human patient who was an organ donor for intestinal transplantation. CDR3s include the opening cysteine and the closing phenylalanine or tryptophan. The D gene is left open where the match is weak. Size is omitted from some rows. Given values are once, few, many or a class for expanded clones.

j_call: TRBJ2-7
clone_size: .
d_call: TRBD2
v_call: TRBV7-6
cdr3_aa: CASSPRLAGGPTLNYEQYF
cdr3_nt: TGTGCCAGCAGCCCTCGACTAGCGGGGGGGCCCACCCTCAACTACGAGCAGTACTTC

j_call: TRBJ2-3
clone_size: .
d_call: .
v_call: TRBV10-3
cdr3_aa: CASSYHPRGKDTQYF
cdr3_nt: TGTGCCAGCAGTTACCATCCGAGGGGGAAAGATACGCAGTATTTT

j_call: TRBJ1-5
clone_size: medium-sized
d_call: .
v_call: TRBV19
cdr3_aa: CASSTDSANQPQHF
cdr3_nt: TGTGCCAGTAGTACTGACAGCGCCAATCAGCCCCAGCATTTT

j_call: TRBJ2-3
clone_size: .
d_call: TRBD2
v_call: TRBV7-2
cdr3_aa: CASSQGLAGGPITDTQYF
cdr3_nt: TGTGCCAGCAGCCAAGGACTAGCGGGGGGGCCTATCACAGATACGCAGTATTTT

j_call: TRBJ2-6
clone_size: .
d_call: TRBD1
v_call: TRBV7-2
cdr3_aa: CASPRDRAGANVLTF
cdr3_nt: TGTGCCAGCCCTAGAGACAGGGCTGGGGCCAACGTCCTGACTTTC

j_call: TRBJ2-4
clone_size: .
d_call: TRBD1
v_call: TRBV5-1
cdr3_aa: CASSLEVGTGDIQYF
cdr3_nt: TGCGCCAGCAGCTTGGAAGTGGGGACAGGGGACATTCAGTACTTC

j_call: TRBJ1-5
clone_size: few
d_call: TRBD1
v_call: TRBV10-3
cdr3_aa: CAIRDRVGQPQHF
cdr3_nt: TGTGCCATCAGGGACAGGGTCGGTCAGCCCCAGCATTTT

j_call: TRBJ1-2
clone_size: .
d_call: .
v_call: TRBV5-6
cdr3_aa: CASSLAGGIYGYTF
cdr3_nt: TGTGCCAGCAGCTTGGCGGGAGGGATCTATGGCTACACCTTC

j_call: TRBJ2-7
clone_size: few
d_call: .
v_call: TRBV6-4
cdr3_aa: CASNRRRDYEQYF
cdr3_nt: TGTGCCAGCAACCGGAGAAGGGATTACGAGCAGTACTTC

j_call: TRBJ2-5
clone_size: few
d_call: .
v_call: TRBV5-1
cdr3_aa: CASSPGGGLKETQYF
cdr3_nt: TGCGCCAGCAGCCCCGGAGGGGGCCTGAAAGAGACCCAGTACTTC

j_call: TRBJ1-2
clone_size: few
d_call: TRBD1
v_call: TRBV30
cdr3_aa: CAWIVRRTGPGYGYTF
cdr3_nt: TGTGCCTGGATTGTTCGGAGGACAGGGCCGGGCTATGGCTACACCTTC

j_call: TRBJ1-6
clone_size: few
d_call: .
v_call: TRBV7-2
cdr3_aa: CASSLRSGIVSPLHF
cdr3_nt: TGTGCCAGCAGCTTAAGGTCAGGGATTGTATCACCCCTCCACTTT

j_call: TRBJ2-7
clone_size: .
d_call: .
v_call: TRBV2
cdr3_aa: CASSEEDYEQYF
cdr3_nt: TGTGCCAGCAGTGAAGAGGACTACGAGCAGTACTTC

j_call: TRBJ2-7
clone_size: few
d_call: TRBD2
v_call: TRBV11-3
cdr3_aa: CASSRPGLAGYEQYF
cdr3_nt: TGTGCCAGCAGCCGCCCCGGACTAGCGGGGTACGAGCAGTACTTC

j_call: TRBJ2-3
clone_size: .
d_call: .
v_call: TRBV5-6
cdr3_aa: CASSLRLVLTDTQYF
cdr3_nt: TGTGCCAGCAGCTTACGACTAGTCCTCACAGATACGCAGTATTTT

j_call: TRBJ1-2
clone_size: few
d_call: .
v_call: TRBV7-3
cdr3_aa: CASSLRTGPENGYTF
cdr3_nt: TGTGCCAGCAGCTTGCGGACGGGCCCCGAGAATGGCTACACCTTC

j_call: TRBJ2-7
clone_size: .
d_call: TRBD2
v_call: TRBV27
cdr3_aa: CASSLGRGGYEQYF
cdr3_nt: TGTGCCAGCAGTTTAGGGCGGGGGGGCTACGAGCAGTACTTC

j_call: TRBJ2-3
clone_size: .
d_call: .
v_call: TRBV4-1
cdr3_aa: CASSQEFPGLRTDTQYF
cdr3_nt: TGCGCCAGCAGTCAAGAATTTCCGGGACTGCGCACAGATACGCAGTATTTT

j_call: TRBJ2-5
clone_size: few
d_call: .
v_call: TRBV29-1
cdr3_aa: CSVAAYRRETQYF
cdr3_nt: TGCAGCGTTGCGGCTTATCGGAGGGAGACCCAGTACTTC

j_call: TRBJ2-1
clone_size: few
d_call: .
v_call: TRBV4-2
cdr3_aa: CASSLLLGDYNEQFF
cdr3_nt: TGTGCCAGCAGCTTGTTGCTCGGCGACTACAATGAGCAGTTCTTC

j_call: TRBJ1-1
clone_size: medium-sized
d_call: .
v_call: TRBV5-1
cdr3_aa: CASSLGVGTEAFF
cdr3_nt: TGCGCCAGCAGCTTGGGGGTGGGCACTGAAGCTTTCTTT

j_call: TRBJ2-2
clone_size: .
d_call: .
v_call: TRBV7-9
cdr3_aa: CASSFSGTGELFF
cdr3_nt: TGTGCCAGCAGCTTTAGCGGCACCGGGGAGCTGTTTTTT

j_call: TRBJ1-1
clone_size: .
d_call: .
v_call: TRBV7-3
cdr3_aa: CASSFGGNTEAFF
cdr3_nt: TGTGCCAGCAGCTTTGGGGGTAACACTGAAGCTTTCTTT

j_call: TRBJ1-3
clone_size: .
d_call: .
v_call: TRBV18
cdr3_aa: CASSPGRTSGNTIYF
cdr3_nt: TGTGCCAGCTCACCCGGACGGACCTCTGGAAACACCATATATTTT

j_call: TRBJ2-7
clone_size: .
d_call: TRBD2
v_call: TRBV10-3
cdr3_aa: CAISALAGAYEQYF
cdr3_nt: TGTGCCATCAGTGCCCTAGCGGGGGCATACGAGCAGTACTTC

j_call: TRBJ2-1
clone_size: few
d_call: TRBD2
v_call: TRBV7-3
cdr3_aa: CASSYGGLVSLNEQFF
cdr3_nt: TGTGCCAGCAGCTACGGCGGACTAGTAAGTCTCAATGAGCAGTTCTTC

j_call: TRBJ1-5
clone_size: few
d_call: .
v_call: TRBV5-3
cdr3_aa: CASSFTSQPQHF
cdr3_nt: TGTGCCAGCAGCTTTACTTCTCAGCCCCAGCATTTT

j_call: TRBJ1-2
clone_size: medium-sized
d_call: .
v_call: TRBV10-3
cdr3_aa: CAISDGSYTF
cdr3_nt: TGTGCCATCAGCGACGGAAGCTACACCTTC

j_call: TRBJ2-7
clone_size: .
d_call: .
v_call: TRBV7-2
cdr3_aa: CASSLAGAPYEQYF
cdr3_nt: TGTGCCAGCAGCTTAGCTGGGGCCCCCTACGAGCAGTACTTC